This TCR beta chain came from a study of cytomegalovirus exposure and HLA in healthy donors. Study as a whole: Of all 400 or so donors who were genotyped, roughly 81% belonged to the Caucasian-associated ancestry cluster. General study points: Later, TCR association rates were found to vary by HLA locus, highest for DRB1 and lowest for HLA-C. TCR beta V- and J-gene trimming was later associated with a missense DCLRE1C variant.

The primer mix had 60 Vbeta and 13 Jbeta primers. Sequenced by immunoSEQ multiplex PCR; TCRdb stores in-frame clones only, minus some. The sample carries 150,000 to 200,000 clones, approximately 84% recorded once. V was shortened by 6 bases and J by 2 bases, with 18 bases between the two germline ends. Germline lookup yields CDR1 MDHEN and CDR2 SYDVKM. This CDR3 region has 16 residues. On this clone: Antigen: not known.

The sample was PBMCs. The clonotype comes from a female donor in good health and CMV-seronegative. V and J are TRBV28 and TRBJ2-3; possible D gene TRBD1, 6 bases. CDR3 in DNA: TGTGCCAGCAGACCCCTCCGGCAGGGGCCCACAGATACGCAGTATTTT. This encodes CASRPLRQGPTDTQYF. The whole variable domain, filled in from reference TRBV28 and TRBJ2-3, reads DVKVTQSSRYLVKRTGEKVFLECVQDMDHENMFWYRQDPGLGLRLIYFSYDVKMKEKGDIPEGYSVSREKKERFSLILESASTNQTSMYLCASRPLRQGPTDTQYFGPGTRLTVL.